Below, 18 T cell receptor beta chains from the same sample are listed, as sequenced in a study of OX40 agonist ivuxolimab in advanced cancers. Method: immunoSEQ multiplex PCR; TCRdb's copy keeps in-frame clones and lacks some. The sample shows 77,000 or so clones, less than 95% of them seen only once. The sequences come from CD4+ or CD8+ T cells sorted from blood, collected in a trial of the OX40 agonist ivuxolimab. These TCRs come from an adult with an advanced solid tumor such as melanoma, head and neck, liver or kidney cancer.

This chain links TRBV28 with TRBJ2-5, with a possible D match to TRBD2 (5 bases). The germline V gene encodes CDR1 MDHEN and CDR2 SYDVKM. Trimming pared 2 bases from V and 7 bases from J, leaving 11 bases between. This CDR3 has 13 amino acids. Here the CDR3 DNA reads TGTGCCAGCAGTTTACAGCAAGGAGGGACCCAGTACTTC. It codes for CASSLQQGGTQYF.

CDR3 in DNA: TGCGCCAGCAGCCCCGGTAGGCGGGAGGGCGGGACGCAGTATTTT. Amino acid sequence: CASSPGRREGGTQYF. The chain has TRBV5-1 and TRBJ2-3, with 9 bases aligning to TRBD2. The junction had 12 bases not matched to a gene; V was cut back by 4 bases and J by 9 bases. The CDR3 has 15 residues. Germline CDR1 reads SGHRS; CDR2 reads YFSETQ.

The V and J genes are TRBV6-5 and TRBJ2-6; TRBD1 agrees at 8 bases. V gave up 9 bases and J gave up 1 base; unmatched junction bases: 5. The CDR3 runs 15 residues. Per the germline V gene, CDR1 is MNHEY and CDR2 is SVGAGI. The CDR3 DNA reads as TGTGCCAGTTACAGGGGGGTGTCTGGGGCCAACGTCCTGACTTTC. Amino acid sequence: CASYRGVSGANVLTF.

The chain links TRBV18 to TRBJ2-5; D is ambiguous. The CDR3 has 18 amino acids. Trimming took off 2 bases at V and 0 bases at J, with 19 bases between the two ends. Per germline, CDR1 KGHSH and CDR2 LQKENI. In nucleotides, the CDR3 is TGTGCCAGCTCACCAATGGTATTAAACATCATGTACCAAGAGACCCAGTACTTC. The encoded protein is CASSPMVLNIMYQETQYF.

This chain joins TRBV5-5 and TRBJ2-7, with 10 bases identical to TRBD2. The CDR3 is made up of 15 amino acids. Germline-derived CDR1 and CDR2 are SGHKS and YYEKEE (reference sequence). Trimming took 3 bases from V and 2 from J; bases not matched to a gene: 5. The CDR3 loop is CASSYAGTSAYEQYF. The CDR3 DNA reads as TGTGCCAGCAGCTACGCCGGGACTAGCGCCTACGAGCAGTACTTC. The full variable domain, completed using reference TRBV5-5 and TRBJ2-7, is DAGVTQSPTHLIKTRGQQVTLRCSPISGHKSVSWYQQVLGQGPQFIFQYYEKEERGRGNFPDRFSARQFPNYSSELNVNALLLGDSALYLCASSYAGTSAYEQYFGPGTRLTVT.

The V and J genes are TRBV6-6 and TRBJ1-1; possibly TRBD1 for D (5 bases). The germline V gene has CDR1 MNHNY and CDR2 SVGAGI (reference sequence). The CDR3 has 15 residues. V lost 6 bases, J lost 1 base, and 15 bases lay in between. The CDR3 DNA follows: TGTGCCAGCAGAACTGAGGGGCGTCGGAACACTGAAGCTTTCTTT. This gives the protein CASRTEGRRNTEAFF.

This chain uses TRBV28 with TRBJ2-5, with a weak D call TRBD1 (7 bases). Trimming took off 2 bases at V and 6 bases at J, with 19 bases between the two ends. The CDR3 consists of 16 residues. The germline V gene encodes CDR1 MDHEN and CDR2 SYDVKM. The CDR3 spells CASSLGYRGGEKTQYF. The CDR3 DNA follows: TGTGCCAGCAGTTTAGGTTACAGGGGCGGGGAAAAGACCCAGTACTTC.

The V gene is TRBV18, the J gene TRBJ2-7, with TRBD1 matching over 12 bases. The CDR3 has 20 residues. V shed 5 bases, J shed 2 bases, and the junction held 19 bases outside the gene matches. In germline, CDR1 is KGHSH, CDR2 LQKENI. The CDR3 is CASSSKGDRGPSGVTYEQYF. For the CDR3, the DNA is TGTGCCAGCTCATCGAAAGGGGACAGGGGGCCCAGCGGGGTTACCTACGAGCAGTACTTC. The full variable domain, its missing parts supplied by reference TRBV18 and TRBJ2-7, is NAGVMQNPRHLVRRRGQEARLRCSPMKGHSHVYWYRQLPEEGLKFMVYLQKENIIDESGMPKERFSAEFPKEGPSILRIQQVVRGDSAAYFCASSSKGDRGPSGVTYEQYFGPGTRLTVT.

The chain recombines TRBV2 with TRBJ1-1; D unclear. This CDR3 is 15 amino acids long. Trimming removed 1 base at V and 1 base at J, with 10 bases between. Germline CDR1 reads SNHLY; CDR2 reads FYNNEI. The CDR3 reads CASSEVGWRNTEAFF. CDR3 sequence (DNA): TGTGCCAGCAGTGAAGTAGGTTGGAGGAACACTGAAGCTTTCTTT.

The chain has TRBV7-3 and TRBJ1-2; D remains unclear. Trimming left V 2 bases short and J 6 bases short, with 10 bases between. The CDR3 covers 13 residues. The germline CDR1 and CDR2 sequences are SGHTA and FQGTGA. Here the CDR3 DNA reads TGTGCCAGCAGCTTAGACGGGTGGAATGGCTACACCTTC. Its protein is CASSLDGWNGYTF.

This clone was observed a single time. The chain has TRBV11-2 and TRBJ1-2, with D possibly matching TRBD1 (5 bases). The CDR3 has 16 residues. From germline, CDR1 is SGHAT and CDR2 FQNNGV. V lost 1 base, J lost 3 bases, and 15 bases lay in between. CDR3 DNA: TGTGCCAGCAGCTTAGGAATGCGGGGGACGGACTATGGCTACACCTTC. Translating it yields CASSLGMRGTDYGYTF.

This clone was seen once. The chain has TRBV11-3 and TRBJ2-5; TRBD1 matches at 7 bases. Germline CDR1 is SGHNT and CDR2 is YENEEA. CDR3 size: 14 residues. With V trimmed by 5 bases and J by 3 bases, 6 bases remained unmatched. The CDR3 DNA sequence: TGTGCCAGCAGCCCCGGGACAGTAGAAGAGACCCAGTACTTC. It yields the protein CASSPGTVEETQYF.

V gene TRBV6-5 combines with J gene TRBJ2-7; D gene unclear. The CDR3 has 11 residues. From germline, CDR1 is MNHEY and CDR2 SVGAGI. V lost 6 bases and J 1 base, leaving 4 bases between the germline ends. CDR3 DNA: TGTGCCAGCAGCAGATCCTACGAGCAGTACTTC. Protein: CASSRSYEQYF.

The rearrangement joins TRBV7-2 to TRBJ2-4, with TRBD2 identical over 7 bases. Per the germline V gene, CDR1 is SGHTA and CDR2 is FQGNSA. Germline trimming cut 1 base from V and 8 bases from J; bases unmatched to any gene: 11. The CDR3 extends over 16 amino acids. CDR3 in amino acids: CASSLESRQGGDIQYF. CDR3 DNA: TGTGCCAGCAGCTTAGAATCTAGGCAGGGAGGGGACATTCAGTACTTC.

In regard to this clone: Other DNA sequences in the sample encode the same CDR3. The genes are TRBV7-2 and TRBJ2-1; D uncertain. Between the trimmed V and J ends, which lost 5 bases and 7 bases, there was a span of 6 bases. The CDR3 totals 11 residues. CDR1 is SGHTA and CDR2 is FQGNSA in the germline V gene. The CDR3 region is CASSPRNEQFF. The CDR3 DNA reads TGTGCCAGCAGCCCCCGGAATGAGCAGTTCTTC.

This chain uses TRBV5-6 with TRBJ2-5; 7 positions match TRBD2. This CDR3 comprises 11 residues. The V segment lost 2 bases and the J segment 9 bases; nucleotides outside the gene matches: 1. CDR1 is SGHDT and CDR2 is YYEEEE in the germline V gene. This CDR3 reads CASSLTSAQYF. The CDR3 DNA reads as TGTGCCAGCAGCTTAACTAGCGCCCAGTACTTC.

V usage is TRBV19 and J usage is TRBJ2-5; a possible D gene is TRBD1 (6 bases). CDR1 is LNHDA, CDR2 SQIVND, per germline (reference sequence). The germline V and J ends were trimmed by 8 bases and 4 bases, with 20 bases remaining between them. This CDR3 region has 15 residues. The CDR3 reads CASGRYAGVGETQYF. The CDR3 DNA reads TGTGCCAGTGGGCGGTATGCAGGGGTAGGAGAGACCCAGTACTTC. Full variable domain (outside the CDR3, taken from reference TRBV19 and TRBJ2-5): DGGITQSPKYLFRKEGQNVTLSCEQNLNHDAMYWYRQDPGQGLRLIYYSQIVNDFQKGDIAEGYSVSREKKESFPLTVTSAQKNPTAFYLCASGRYAGVGETQYFGPGTRLLVL.

This rearrangement joins TRBV5-1 to TRBJ2-5; D might be TRBD2 (6 bases). CDR1 and CDR2 from the germline V gene are SGHRS and YFSETQ. CDR3 length equals 14 residues. Deletions cut 0 bases from V and 2 bases from J, with 8 bases between. As DNA, the CDR3 is TGCGCCAGCAGCTTGGCCGGGGGTCAAGAGACCCAGTACTTC. Translation: CASSLAGGQETQYF. Full variable domain (rest looked up from reference TRBV5-1 and TRBJ2-5): KAGVTQTPRYLIKTRGQQVTLSCSPISGHRSVSWYQQTPGQGLQFLFEYFSETQRNKGNFPGRFSGRQFSNSRSEMNVSTLELGDSALYLCASSLAGGQETQYFGPGTRLLVL.